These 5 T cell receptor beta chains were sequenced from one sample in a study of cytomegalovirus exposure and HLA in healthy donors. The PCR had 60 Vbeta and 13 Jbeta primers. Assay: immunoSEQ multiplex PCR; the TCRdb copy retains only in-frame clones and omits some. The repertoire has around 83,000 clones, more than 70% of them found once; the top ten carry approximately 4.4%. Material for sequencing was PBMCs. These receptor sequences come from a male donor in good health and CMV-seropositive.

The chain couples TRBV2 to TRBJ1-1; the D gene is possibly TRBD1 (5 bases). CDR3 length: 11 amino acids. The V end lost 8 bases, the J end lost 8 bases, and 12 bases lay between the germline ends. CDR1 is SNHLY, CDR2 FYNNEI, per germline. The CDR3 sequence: CASLTGTEAFF. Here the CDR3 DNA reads TGTGCCAGCTTAACAGGCACCGAAGCTTTCTTT.

The CDR3 nucleotides are TGTGCCAGCAGTTACTCCGGACAGGGATACGAGCAGTACTTC. It codes for CASSYSGQGYEQYF. The genes are TRBV6-6 and TRBJ2-7, with 8 bases that match TRBD1. The V gene's germline CDR1 is MNHNY and CDR2 SVGAGI (reference sequence). J lost 4 bases, V lost 0 bases, and 2 bases had no gene match. This CDR3 contains 14 residues.

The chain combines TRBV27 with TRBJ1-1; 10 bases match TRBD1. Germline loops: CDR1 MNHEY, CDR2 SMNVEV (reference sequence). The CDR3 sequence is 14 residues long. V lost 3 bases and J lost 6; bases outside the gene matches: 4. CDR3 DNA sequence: TGTGCCAGCAGTTTGGGACAGGGGTTTGCTGAAGCTTTCTTT. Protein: CASSLGQGFAEAFF.

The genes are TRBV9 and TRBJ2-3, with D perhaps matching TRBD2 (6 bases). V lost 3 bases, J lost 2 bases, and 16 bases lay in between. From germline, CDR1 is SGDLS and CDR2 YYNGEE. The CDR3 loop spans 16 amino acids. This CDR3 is CASSERAGGNTDTQYF. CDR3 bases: TGTGCCAGCAGCGAGCGGGCAGGAGGTAACACAGATACGCAGTATTTT.

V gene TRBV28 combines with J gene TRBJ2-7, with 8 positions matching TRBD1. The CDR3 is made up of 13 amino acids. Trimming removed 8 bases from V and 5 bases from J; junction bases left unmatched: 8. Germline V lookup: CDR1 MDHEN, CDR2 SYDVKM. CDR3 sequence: CASQGRGLNEQYF. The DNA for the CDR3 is TGTGCCAGCCAGGGCAGGGGGCTTAACGAGCAGTACTTC.